This T cell receptor beta chain was captured by sequencing in a study of shared clonotypes between healthy human individuals. Repertoires were generated with immunoSEQ multiplex PCR, while TCRdb's copy carries only in-frame clones and drops some. Among around 2,000,000 clones listed, roughly 94% were seen once. Germline V lookup: CDR1 SNHLY, CDR2 FYNNEI. The CDR3 contains 15 residues. The J segment lost 0 bases and the V segment lost 4 bases, leaving 3 bases of the junction unmatched. The chain has TRBV2 and TRBJ1-2; 9 positions agree with TRBD1. The sample taken for sequencing was naive CD4+ T cells sorted from blood. Subset noted: CD45RA+ positively selected. The clonotype comes from a man in his late teens or twenties in good health. This chain's CDR3 is CASSGTGGANYGYTF. CDR3 coding DNA: TGTGCCAGCAGTGGCACAGGGGGCGCTAACTATGGCTACACCTTC.